Detailed here is one TCR beta chain. Germline V gene data show CDR1 as SGDLS and CDR2 as YYNGEE. Trimming removed 7 bases from V and 2 bases from J, with 10 bases in between. This CDR3 spans 13 amino acids. The sample belongs to a study of blood T cell repertoires in COVID-19. Study at large: In each case, the material was cDNA or gDNA derived from T cells, B-cell-depleted T cells, or PBMCs.

The repertoire was sequenced with immunoSEQ multiplex PCR; TCRdb's copy has only in-frame clones and lacks some. The sample includes under 200,000 clones, less than 85% of them seen just once. V usage is TRBV9 and J usage is TRBJ2-1; D is possibly TRBD2 (6 bases). The source material was PBMCs or T cells enriched from blood (not recorded which). The origin of this receptor is a woman in her fifties or sixties with acute COVID-19. CDR3 residues: CASGPSAYNEQFF. DNA for the CDR3: TGTGCCAGCGGGCCTAGCGCCTACAATGAGCAGTTCTTC.